The 25 T cell receptor beta chains in this list originate from one sample, sequenced in a study of cytomegalovirus exposure and HLA in healthy donors. It was with 60 Vbeta and 13 Jbeta primers that the PCR ran. TCRdb's copy holds only in-frame clones and misses some; the assay was immunoSEQ multiplex PCR. The sample has under 150,000 clones, approximately 68% seen once. Material for sequencing was PBMCs. These receptors were taken from a man aged 25-45 years in good health and CMV-seropositive.

The chain carries TRBV2 and TRBJ2-5, with 11 bases aligning to TRBD1. The CDR3 spans 13 residues. Germline V CDR1 and CDR2: SNHLY, FYNNEI. The V gene end was trimmed by 7 bases and the J gene end by 8 bases; junction bases not matched to a gene: 6. The CDR3 DNA follows: TGTGCCAGCACCGGGACAGGGGGGAGAACCCAGTACTTC. Protein sequence: CASTGTGGRTQYF.

This clone has a handful of counts. This chain links TRBV19 with TRBJ2-3, with TRBD2 matching over 9 bases. The CDR3 consists of 14 residues. V lost 7 bases, J lost 2 bases, and 4 bases stayed unmatched. CDR1 is LNHDA, CDR2 SQIVND, per germline (reference sequence). The CDR3 sequence: CASKLAGLTDTQYF. The DNA of the CDR3 is TGTGCCAGTAAACTAGCGGGTCTCACAGATACGCAGTATTTT.

The genes are TRBV28 and TRBJ2-5; TRBD2 aligns across 14 bases. The CDR3 consists of 15 residues. Germline trimming cut 7 bases from V and 4 bases from J; bases unmatched to any gene: 5. Germline loops: CDR1 MDHEN, CDR2 SYDVKM. The CDR3 is CASTTGLAGAETQYF. The CDR3 nucleotides read TGTGCCAGCACCACGGGACTAGCGGGAGCAGAGACCCAGTACTTC.

The rearrangement joins TRBV6-1 to TRBJ2-3; D perhaps matches TRBD2 (6 bases). V gave up 3 bases and J gave up 6 bases, with 10 bases separating them. CDR1 MNHNS and CDR2 SASEGT come from the germline V gene. CDR3 length: 13 residues. The CDR3: CASSEAGRDTQYF. CDR3 DNA: TGTGCCAGCAGTGAGGCGGGAAGGGATACGCAGTATTTT.

V is TRBV5-1 and J is TRBJ1-5; D is uncertain. This CDR3 comprises 13 residues. Germline V CDR1 and CDR2: SGHRS, YFSETQ. Trimming removed 1 base at V and 5 bases at J, with 7 bases between. The CDR3 sequence: CASSLRTDQPQHF. The CDR3 nucleotides read TGCGCCAGCAGCTTGAGGACTGATCAGCCCCAGCATTTT.

This clone was recorded only once. The chain is built from TRBV9 and TRBJ1-4; D is perhaps TRBD1 (5 bases). The germline V gene has CDR1 SGDLS and CDR2 YYNGEE. V lost 4 bases, J lost 7 bases, and 20 bases lay in between. CDR3 length equals 16 residues. This CDR3 is CASSPRASIQGEKLFF. CDR3 DNA: TGTGCCAGCAGCCCCCGGGCCTCTATTCAGGGTGAAAAACTGTTTTTT. Supplemented by reference TRBV9 and TRBJ1-4, the full variable domain reads DSGVTQTPKHLITATGQRVTLRCSPRSGDLSVYWYQQSLDQGLQFLIQYYNGEERAKGNILERFSAQQFPDLHSELNLSSLELGDSALYFCASSPRASIQGEKLFFGSGTQLSVL.

The rearrangement links TRBV15 to TRBJ2-7; TRBD1 might be the D (5 bases). Germline-derived CDR1 and CDR2 are LNHNV and YYDKDF (reference sequence). V lost 2 bases, J lost 1 base, and 12 bases lay in between. This CDR3 has 15 amino acids. The CDR3 loop is CATSRQGVPSYEQYF. The CDR3 region has the DNA TGTGCCACCAGCAGACAAGGGGTACCATCCTACGAGCAGTACTTC.

This clone was counted a few times. The chain links TRBV4-1 to TRBJ2-2; D ambiguous. The CDR3 totals 15 residues. Looked up from germline, CDR1 is MGHRA and CDR2 is YSYEKL. V lost 0 bases, J lost 3 bases, and 8 bases lay in between. The CDR3: CASSQEESYTGELFF. The CDR3 coding sequence is TGCGCCAGCAGCCAAGAGGAGTCATACACCGGGGAGCTGTTTTTT.

The rearrangement links TRBV7-2 to TRBJ1-2; D is unclear. The CDR3 length is 12 residues. The V gene lost 1 base and the J gene lost 5 bases, with 5 bases spanning the gap. Germline V gives CDR1 SGHTA, CDR2 FQGNSA. The CDR3 DNA follows: TGTGCCAGCAGCTTAGATCGTTATGGCTACACCTTC. Its protein is CASSLDRYGYTF.

The chain couples TRBV6-5 to TRBJ2-1, with 8 bases lining up with TRBD2. CDR3 size: 12 residues. CDR1 and CDR2 (germline): MNHEY, SVGAGI. Trimming removed 6 bases from V and 9 bases from J; junction bases left unmatched: 4. CDR3 DNA sequence: TGTGCCAGCAGGACTAGCGTGACTGAGCAGTTCTTC. This codes for CASRTSVTEQFF.

The rearrangement uses TRBV7-2 and TRBJ2-7, with 8 bases aligning to TRBD1. This CDR3 comprises 14 residues. The trim removed 2 bases at V and 6 bases at J, leaving 6 bases unmatched. CDR1 and CDR2 (germline): SGHTA, FQGNSA. CDR3 sequence: CASSLNRGYFEQYF. DNA for the CDR3: TGTGCCAGCAGCTTAAACAGGGGGTATTTCGAGCAGTACTTC.

This chain links TRBV29-1 with TRBJ2-6; D gene uncertain. With 7 bases removed from V and 0 bases from J, the gap between germline ends came to 19 bases. The germline V gene has CDR1 SQVTM and CDR2 ANQGSEA. The length of the CDR3 is 17 residues. CDR3 amino acids: CSALVPLTPSGANVLTF. The CDR3 coding sequence is TGCAGCGCCCTTGTCCCTCTCACTCCCTCTGGGGCCAACGTCCTGACTTTC.

CDR3 sequence reads: CATSGAPGDYEQYF. As DNA, the CDR3 is TGCGCCACTAGCGGAGCCCCCGGTGATTACGAGCAGTACTTC. V and J are TRBV5-1 and TRBJ2-7, with TRBD2 matching 7 bases. Losses at the gene ends were 9 bases for V and 4 bases for J; bases not matched to a gene: 13. Germline assignment: CDR1 SGHRS and CDR2 YFSETQ. The CDR3 has 14 amino acids.

There are a few counts of this clone. The chain has TRBV2 and TRBJ1-1; D gene uncertain. There are 13 residues in the CDR3. Germline V lookup: CDR1 SNHLY, CDR2 FYNNEI. Trimming took off 4 bases at V and 8 bases at J, with 14 bases between the two ends. The CDR3 spells CASSVEGTAEAFF. CDR3 nucleotide sequence: TGTGCCAGCAGTGTTGAGGGTACAGCAGAAGCTTTCTTT.

This chain connects TRBV6-1 to TRBJ2-6; D perhaps matches TRBD2 (5 bases). V lost 0 bases to trimming and J lost 4 bases, with 13 bases between them. The CDR3 length is 17 residues. The V gene's germline CDR1 is MNHNS and CDR2 SASEGT. This CDR3 is CASSEAAGIRGANVLTF. The CDR3 DNA reads TGTGCCAGCAGTGAAGCGGCGGGCATTAGGGGGGCCAACGTCCTGACTTTC.

V gene TRBV28 combines with J gene TRBJ1-5; 8 nucleotides align to TRBD1. CDR1 MDHEN and CDR2 SYDVKM come from the germline V gene. CDR3 length: 15 amino acids. The ends lost 3 bases at V and 4 bases at J; junction bases unmatched: 5. This CDR3 reads CASSLVQGANQPQHF. In DNA, the CDR3 is TGTGCCAGCAGTTTGGTGCAGGGGGCGAATCAGCCCCAGCATTTT.

The V call is TRBV5-1, the J call TRBJ2-2, with TRBD1 identical over 10 bases. Germline lookup yields CDR1 SGHRS and CDR2 YFSETQ. CDR3 length: 15 residues. Trimming cost V 4 bases and J 7 bases; bases outside gene matches: 7. This CDR3 is CASSPRQGASGELFF. The CDR3 DNA follows: TGCGCCAGCAGCCCTAGACAGGGGGCCAGCGGGGAGCTGTTTTTT.

The chain joins TRBV7-9 to TRBJ1-1; TRBD1 might be the D (5 bases). In germline, CDR1 is SEHNR, CDR2 FQNEAQ (reference sequence). The CDR3 is 15 residues long. Between the trimmed V and J ends, which lost 1 base and 4 bases, there was a span of 13 bases. The CDR3 DNA reads as TGTGCCAGCAGCTTAGTTGGGACGCGGGGCACTGAAGCTTTCTTT. It is translated as CASSLVGTRGTEAFF.

The chain combines TRBV2 with TRBJ2-7; D may be TRBD1 (6 bases). The CDR3 runs 13 residues. In germline, CDR1 is SNHLY, CDR2 FYNNEI. V gave up 8 bases and J gave up 2 bases, with 13 bases separating them. The CDR3 region has the DNA TGTGCCAGCCGACGACAGGCCACCTACGAGCAGTACTTC. Its protein product is CASRRQATYEQYF. Full variable domain (remainder filled in from reference TRBV2 and TRBJ2-7): EPEVTQTPSHQVTQMGQEVILRCVPISNHLYFYWYRQILGQKVEFLVSFYNNEISEKSEIFDDQFSVERPDGSNFTLKIRSTKLEDSAMYFCASRRQATYEQYFGPGTRLTVT.

V usage is TRBV5-1 and J usage is TRBJ1-2; possible D gene TRBD1, 6 bases. This CDR3 contains 21 residues. Germline CDR1 and CDR2: SGHRS and YFSETQ. The germline V and J ends were trimmed by 3 bases and 4 bases, with 34 bases remaining between them. CDR3: CASSSTRNDRLGQTSGYGYTF. The CDR3 nucleotides read TGCGCCAGCAGCTCGACCAGAAACGACCGCCTTGGACAGACGTCTGGCTATGGCTACACCTTC.

The chain employs TRBV4-1 and TRBJ2-1, with TRBD1 matching over 12 bases. CDR1 and CDR2 (germline): MGHRA, YSYEKL. The CDR3 extends over 18 amino acids. V shed 4 bases and J 8 bases; nucleotides not matched to a gene: 15. CDR3 nucleotides: TGCGCCAGCAGCCGGCAGGGCCTCGGGACAGGGGGCGGGTATGAGCAGTTCTTC. It encodes CASSRQGLGTGGGYEQFF.

This clone came up once. This rearrangement joins TRBV7-2 to TRBJ2-7; maybe TRBD2 (6 bases). CDR1 and CDR2 from the germline V gene are SGHTA and FQGNSA. The V end lost 4 bases, the J end lost 4 bases, and 20 bases lay between the germline ends. This CDR3 comprises 16 residues. The CDR3 DNA reads as TGTGCCAGCAGCTCAGTTGGGCAGGTCGGAGGGTACGAGCAGTACTTC. It is translated as CASSSVGQVGGYEQYF.

This sequence joins TRBV15 and TRBJ2-2; maybe TRBD2 (6 bases). The germline V gene encodes CDR1 LNHNV and CDR2 YYDKDF (reference sequence). The CDR3 sequence is 15 residues long. The ends were cut back, 3 bases at V and 2 bases at J, with 10 bases in the middle. The CDR3 region has the DNA TGTGCCACCAGCAGCGGGACTCTTAACACCGGGGAGCTGTTTTTT. Translated: CATSSGTLNTGELFF.

V and J are TRBV11-3 and TRBJ2-7; 7 positions agree with TRBD1. CDR1 is SGHNT and CDR2 is YENEEA in the germline V gene. Trimming took 4 bases from V and 3 from J; bases not matched to a gene: 3. This CDR3 has 13 amino acids. The CDR3 loop reads CASSSGTDYEQYF. The CDR3, as DNA: TGTGCCAGCAGCTCCGGGACAGACTACGAGCAGTACTTC.

Worth noting for this clone: The same CDR3 arises from other DNA sequences in this sample as well. The chain joins TRBV9 to TRBJ2-7; 10 positions agree with TRBD2. The CDR3 totals 15 residues. With V trimmed by 0 bases and J by 7 bases, 7 bases remained unmatched. The germline V gene encodes CDR1 SGDLS and CDR2 YYNGEE. The CDR3, as DNA: TGTGCCAGCAGCGTAGGGCTAGCGGGAGTATATGAGCAGTACTTC. It specifies CASSVGLAGVYEQYF.